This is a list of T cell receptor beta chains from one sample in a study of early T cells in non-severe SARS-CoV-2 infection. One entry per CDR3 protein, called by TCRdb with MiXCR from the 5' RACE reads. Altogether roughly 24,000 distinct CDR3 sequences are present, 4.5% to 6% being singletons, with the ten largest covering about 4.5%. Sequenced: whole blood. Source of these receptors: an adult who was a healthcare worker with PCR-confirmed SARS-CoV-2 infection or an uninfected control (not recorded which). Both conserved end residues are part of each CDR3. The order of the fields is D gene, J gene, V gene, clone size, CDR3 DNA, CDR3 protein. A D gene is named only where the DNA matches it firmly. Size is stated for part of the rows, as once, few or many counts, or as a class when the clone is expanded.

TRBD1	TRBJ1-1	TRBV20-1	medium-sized	TGCAGTGCTAGAGGGACAGGGAGGACTGAAGCTTTCTTT	CSARGTGRTEAFF
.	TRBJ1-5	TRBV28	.	TGTGCCAGCAGTTTATTTTGGGGGGCCGGGAGCAATCAGCCCCAGCATTTT	CASSLFWGAGSNQPQHF
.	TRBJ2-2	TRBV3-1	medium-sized	TGTGCCAGCAGCAAAAGGGGTTCTAGTACCGGGGAGCTGTTTTTT	CASSKRGSSTGELFF
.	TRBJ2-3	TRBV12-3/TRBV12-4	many	TGTGCCAGCAGTTTATCTACAGTCGGGACAGATACGCAGTATTTT	CASSLSTVGTDTQYF
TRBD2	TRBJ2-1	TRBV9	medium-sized	TGTGCCAGCAGCGTAGTCGGGACTAGCGGGGGGCCGTACAATGAGCAGTTCTTC	CASSVVGTSGGPYNEQFF
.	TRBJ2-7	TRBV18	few	TGTGCCAGCTCACCACCTGGGGGCGCGCGGCGCTACGAGCAGTACTTC	CASSPPGGARRYEQYF
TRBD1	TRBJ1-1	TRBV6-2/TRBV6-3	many	TGTGCCAGCACGGAATCAGGGGGGGAGACTGAAGCTTTCTTT	CASTESGGETEAFF
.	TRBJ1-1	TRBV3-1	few	TGTGCCAGCAGCCACCCCGGATCGAACACTGAAGCTTTCTTT	CASSHPGSNTEAFF
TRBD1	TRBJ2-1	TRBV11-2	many	TGTGCCAGCAGCTCCCGGGACAGGGGGCGTGCTGAGCAGTTCTTC	CASSSRDRGRAEQFF
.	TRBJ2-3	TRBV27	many	TGTGCCAGCAGTTTAGAAGGCTCCGTACAAAGCACAGATACGCAGTATTTT	CASSLEGSVQSTDTQYF
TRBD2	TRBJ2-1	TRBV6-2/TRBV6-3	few	TGTGCCAGCAGTTATTGGTGGAGGCGGGGGGAATACAATGAGCAGTTCTTC	CASSYWWRRGEYNEQFF
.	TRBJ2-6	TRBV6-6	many	TGTGCCAGCAGTTACTCGCGGCCCGGGGCCAACGTCCTGACTTTC	CASSYSRPGANVLTF
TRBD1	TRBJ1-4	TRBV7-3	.	TGTGCCAGCAGCTCGACAGGGTCGGGGAATGAAAAACTGTTTTTT	CASSSTGSGNEKLFF
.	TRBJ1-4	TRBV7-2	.	TGTGCCAGCAGCTTAATTTCGGGGGATGAAAAACTGTTTTTT	CASSLISGDEKLFF
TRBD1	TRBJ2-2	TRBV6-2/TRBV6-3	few	TGTGCCAGCAGTTTGGGACAGCTGAACACCGGGGAGCTGTTTTTT	CASSLGQLNTGELFF
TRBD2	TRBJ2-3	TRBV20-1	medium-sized	TGCAGTGCAATTAGCGGGGGATTCACAGATACGCAGTATTTT	CSAISGGFTDTQYF
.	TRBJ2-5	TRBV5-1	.	TGCGCCAGCAGCTTGTTAGCCGAAGAGACCCAGTACTTC	CASSLLAEETQYF
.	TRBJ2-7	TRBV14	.	TGTGCCAGCAGCCAAGATTGGGGCCTAGCCTACGAGCAGTACTTC	CASSQDWGLAYEQYF
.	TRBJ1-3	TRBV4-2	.	TGTGCCAGCAGCCAGCGCCAGGGAATCTCTGGAAACACCATATATTTT	CASSQRQGISGNTIYF
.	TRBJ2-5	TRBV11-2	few	TGTGCCAGCAGCTTCGGTCAAGAGACCCAGTACTTC	CASSFGQETQYF
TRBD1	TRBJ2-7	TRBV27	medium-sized	TGTGCCAGCAGTTCCCCCCGGACAGGCTCCTACGAGCAGTACTTC	CASSSPRTGSYEQYF
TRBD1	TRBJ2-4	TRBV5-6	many	TGTGCCAGTTGGTTTTACAGGGGCGACAAAAACATTCAGTACTTC	CASWFYRGDKNIQYF
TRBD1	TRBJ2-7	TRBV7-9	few	TGTGCCAGCAGCCCCGGACAGGGTACGGAGCAGTACTTC	CASSPGQGTEQYF
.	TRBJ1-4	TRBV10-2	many	TGCGCCAGCAGAATTCGGGCAGAAGAAAAACTGTTTTTT	CASRIRAEEKLFF
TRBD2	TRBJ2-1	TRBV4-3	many	TGCGCCAGCAGCCAACATTGGGGGGGTTCCTACAATGAGCAGTTCTTC	CASSQHWGGSYNEQFF
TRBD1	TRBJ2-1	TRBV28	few	TGTGCCAGCAGTTTTTGGACAGGGGCCCCCCCTCCCTACAATGAGCAGTTCTTC	CASSFWTGAPPPYNEQFF
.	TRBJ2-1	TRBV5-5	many	TGTGCCAGCAGCCCATCCGACAGCTACAATGAGCAGTTCTTC	CASSPSDSYNEQFF
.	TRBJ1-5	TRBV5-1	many	TGCGCCAGCAGCTCCCAACCTCAGACAGATAGCAATCAGCCCCAGCATTTT	CASSSQPQTDSNQPQHF
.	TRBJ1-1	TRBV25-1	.	TGTGCCAGCAGTGACACACGCGATGTGGCTTTCTTT	CASSDTRDVAFF
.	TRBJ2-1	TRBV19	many	TGTGCCAGTAGTGTGGACAGATACAATGAGCAGTTCTTC	CASSVDRYNEQFF
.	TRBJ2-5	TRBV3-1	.	TGTGCCAGCAGCCAAGATCTCGTGTGGACCCAGTACTTC	CASSQDLVWTQYF
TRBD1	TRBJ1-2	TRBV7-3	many	TGTGCCAGCAGCCAAACAGGGGCCTATGGCTACACCTTC	CASSQTGAYGYTF
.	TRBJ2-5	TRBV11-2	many	TGTGCCAGCAGCTCAGACCGGGCCACCTGGGAGACCCAGTACTTC	CASSSDRATWETQYF
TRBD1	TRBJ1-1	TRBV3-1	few	TGTGCCAGCACCACTACAGGGGGCACTGAAGCTTTCTTT	CASTTTGGTEAFF
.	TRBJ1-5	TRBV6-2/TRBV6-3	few	TGTGCCAGCAGTTACTCGAATAGGGGCGCAAGACAGCCCCAGCATTTT	CASSYSNRGARQPQHF
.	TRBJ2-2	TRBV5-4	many	TGTGCCAGCAGCTTGGGGCGGGGGCCGACCGGGGAGCTGTTTTTT	CASSLGRGPTGELFF
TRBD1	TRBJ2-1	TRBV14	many	TGTGCCAGCAGCCTTCCCCGGGACAGGGGGCATAATGAGCAGTTCTTC	CASSLPRDRGHNEQFF
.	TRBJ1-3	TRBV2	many	TGTGCCTCGACGAAGAGGGCAGGAAACACCATATATTTT	CASTKRAGNTIYF
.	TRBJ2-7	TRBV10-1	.	TGCGCCAGCAAAAGGGACATGAGCTCCTACGAGCAGTACTTC	CASKRDMSSYEQYF
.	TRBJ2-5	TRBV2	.	TGTGCCAGCGGGGTGCAAGAGACCCAGTACTTC	CASGVQETQYF
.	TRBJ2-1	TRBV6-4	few	TGTGCCAGCAGTGACTCCGGCTGGGGACTGCACAATGAGCAGTTCTTC	CASSDSGWGLHNEQFF
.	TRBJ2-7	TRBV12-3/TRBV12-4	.	TGTGCCAGCAGCTCTTGTTGGGCCCCCTGTCCCTACGAGCAGTACTTC	CASSSCWAPCPYEQYF
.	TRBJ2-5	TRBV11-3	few	TGTGCCAGCAGCTTAGGTGGGGCTGGTCAAGAGACCCAGTACTTC	CASSLGGAGQETQYF
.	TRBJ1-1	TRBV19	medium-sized	TGTGCCAGTAGTATTTCCGCGGCTAGCACTGAAGCTTTCTTT	CASSISAASTEAFF
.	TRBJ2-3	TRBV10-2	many	TGCGCCAGCAGTGTCACCTGGGATACGCAGTATTTT	CASSVTWDTQYF
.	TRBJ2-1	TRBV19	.	TGTGCCAGTAGTATAGTTCTACCCAGGATGGATGAGCAGTCCTTC	CASSIVLPRMDEQSF
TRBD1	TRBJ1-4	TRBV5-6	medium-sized	TGTGCCAGCAGCCTACCTGGACCGGGACAGGGGAGGAATGAAAAACTGTTTTTT	CASSLPGPGQGRNEKLFF
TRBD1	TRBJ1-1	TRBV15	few	TGTGCCACCAGCAATCCAGGACAGGGTTTCGTCTCCGGCCTTCGGGGCACTGAAGCTTTCTTT	CATSNPGQGFVSGLRGTEAFF
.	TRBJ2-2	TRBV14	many	TGTGCCAGCAGCCTTCGGCAGGGAACCGGGGAGCTGTTTTTT	CASSLRQGTGELFF
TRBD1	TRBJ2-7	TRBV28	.	TGTGCCAGCAATGTCCCGGGACAGGGGGTCTACGAGCAGTACTTC	CASNVPGQGVYEQYF
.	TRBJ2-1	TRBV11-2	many	TGTGCCAGCAGCGGGACCGAGACTAGTTCCTACAATGAGCAGTTCTTC	CASSGTETSSYNEQFF
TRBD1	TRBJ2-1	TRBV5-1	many	TGCGCCAGCAGCCTAGGACAGGTAATGACCTACAATGAGCAGTTCTTC	CASSLGQVMTYNEQFF